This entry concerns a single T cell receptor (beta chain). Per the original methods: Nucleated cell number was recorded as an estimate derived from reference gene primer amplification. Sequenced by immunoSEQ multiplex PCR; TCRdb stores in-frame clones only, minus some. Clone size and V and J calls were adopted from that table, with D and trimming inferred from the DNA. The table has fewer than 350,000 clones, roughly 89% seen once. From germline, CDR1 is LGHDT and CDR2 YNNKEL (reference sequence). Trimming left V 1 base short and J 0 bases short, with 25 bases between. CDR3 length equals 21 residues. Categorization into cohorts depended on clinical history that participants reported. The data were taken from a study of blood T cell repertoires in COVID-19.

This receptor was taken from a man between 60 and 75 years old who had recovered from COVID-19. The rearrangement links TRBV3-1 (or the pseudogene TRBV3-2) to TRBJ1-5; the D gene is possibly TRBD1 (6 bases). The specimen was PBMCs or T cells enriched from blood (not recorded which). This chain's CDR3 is CASSQGLGRGSTTYSNQPQHF. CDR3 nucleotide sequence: TGTGCCAGCAGCCAAGGCCTGGGCAGGGGCTCTACCACTTATAGCAATCAGCCCCAGCATTTT.